What follows is one T cell receptor (beta chain) and its context. Its specific antigen is unknown. No base-level quality is on record; no much larger clone is a single base apart. At one collaborating source in Seattle, patients were enrolled during active infection and were followed longitudinally through the course of disease. The collaborating institutions used their own protocols to collect whole blood in K2EDTA tubes. For TCRbeta analysis, collaborators shipped samples as frozen whole blood, isolated PBMCs, or DNA extracted from either of those sample types. The immunoSEQ Assay, a bias-controlled multiplex PCR, was used to amplify TCRbeta CDR3 regions from genomic DNA. Per the authors' processing: Within the assay, amplification of reference gene primers was used to estimate how many nucleated cells each sample contained. To quantify the absolute abundance of each unique TCRbeta CDR3 rearrangement, sequence reads were collapsed and filtered. For each sample, productive Simpson clonality was calculated as the square root of Simpson's diversity index over productive rearrangements. TCRdb re-hosts the immuneACCESS table, in-frame sequences only. Its copies lack some clones; in the studies checked, an unresolved V gene accounts for under half of them, and the cause for the rest is not known. V and J calls and clone size come straight from that table; D and trimming were deduced from the DNA. This sample lists under 60,000 clones; roughly 84% were detected once. The leading ten clones occupy about a tenth of the sample.

This entry comes from a study of blood T cell repertoires in COVID-19 (dated by TCRdb to the early 2020s). Concerning the study at large: Samples covering the acute and convalescent phases of COVID-19 were provided by collaborators in the United States, Italy and Spain. Where available, HLA class I and class II types were obtained from metadata supplied by the sample provider rather than from assay-based typing. The prospective study material was composed of cDNA or gDNA derived from T cells, B-cell-depleted T cells, or PBMCs. The samples were drawn from two sources: the first 160 participants of the ongoing ImmuneRACE study, and 1,000 to 1,500 subjects contributed by 6 global collaborators. The repertoires were made available in a free public database intended to serve as a resource for research on the immune response to SARS-CoV-2. The dataset comprised deeply sampled blood TCRbeta repertoires from subjects exposed to, actively infected with, or recovered from COVID-19. The sample metadata nearly always contained a de-identified subject ID, COVID-19 status, age in years and sex.

Beyond this particular receptor, the publication reports: How much clinical and demographic metadata was included differed by source and by participant, and the metadata was provided uncurated.

This TCR was recovered from a man in his thirties or forties with COVID-19, enrolled during active disease. The sequenced sample consisted of peripheral blood.

CDR3 region: CASSDELDQPQHF. The nucleotide sequence is TGTGCCAGCAGTGATGAGCTTGATCAGCCCCAGCATTTT. The chain joins TRBV25-1 to TRBJ1-5; the D gene assignment is ambiguous. The CDR3 runs 13 amino acids, cysteine and phenylalanine included. Just CDR3 DNA is preserved here, 39 bases in frame from base 1. CDR1 and CDR2, looked up from the germline V gene, are MGHDK and SYGVNS. Deletion took 3 bases off V and 5 bases off J, with a span of 8 bases between the germline ends. With all but the CDR3 taken from the reference TRBV25-1 and TRBJ1-5 genes, the full variable domain is: EADIYQTPRYLVIGTGKKITLECSQTMGHDKMYWYQQDPGMELHLIHYSYGVNSTEKGDLSSESTVSRIRTEHFPLTLESARPSHTSQYLCASSDELDQPQHFGDGTRLSIL.